These 30 T cell receptor beta chains share one sample of origin, sequenced in a study of identical twins. In TCRdb, the 5' RACE reads were re-called with MiXCR into one record per CDR3 protein. The table has 750,000 to 950,000 distinct CDR3 sequences, 9% to 15% seen once. These data were also reused for a study on yellow fever vaccine responses in identical twins.

The sequenced sample consisted of PBMCs. Every receptor here comes from a woman aged 18 to 35 in good health.

The chain links TRBV2 to TRBJ1-5; 7 bases align to TRBD1. V lost 6 bases to trimming and J lost 6 bases; unmatched junction nucleotides: 5. The CDR3 length is 13 residues. Germline-derived CDR1 and CDR2 are SNHLY and FYNNEI. CDR3 in amino acids: CASRTGSGQPQHF. CDR3 coding DNA: TGTGCCAGCAGGACAGGGAGCGGTCAGCCCCAGCATTTT.

A note on this clonotype: A much larger clone lies one base from this, so it may be a read error. V and J are TRBV7-9 and TRBJ1-6, with D possibly being TRBD1 (6 bases). This CDR3 has 15 amino acids. V was shortened by 5 bases and J by 7 bases, with 15 bases between the two germline ends. Germline CDR1 and CDR2: SEHNR and FQNEAQ (reference sequence). DNA for the CDR3: TGTGCCAGCAGCCCGCGACAGGTAAGGAATTCACCCCTCCACTTT. Amino acid sequence: CASSPRQVRNSPLHF.

This clonotype was seen repeatedly, ten times or more. The CDR3 loop is CASSLGGANYGYTF. The CDR3 DNA follows: TGTGCCAGCAGTTTAGGGGGGGCTAACTATGGCTACACCTTC. The V and J genes are TRBV12-3 or TRBV12-4 and TRBJ1-2; TRBD1 might be the D (5 bases). V was trimmed by 1 base and J by 0 bases, leaving 6 bases between them. The CDR3 totals 14 residues.

This clonotype turned up a few times. This chain links TRBV7-9 with TRBJ2-5; no reliable D call. The CDR3 sequence is 16 residues long. The germline V gene has CDR1 SEHNR and CDR2 FQNEAQ (reference sequence). Trimming cost V 1 base and J 0 bases, with 12 bases left between them. The CDR3 DNA reads TGTGCCAGCAGCTTAGAATCGGGCAGGCACCAAGAGACCCAGTACTTC. Translating gives CASSLESGRHQETQYF.

V and J are TRBV2 and TRBJ2-3; D is unclear. Trimming took off 0 bases at V and 5 bases at J, with 12 bases between the two ends. CDR3 length equals 15 residues. Germline-derived CDR1 and CDR2 are SNHLY and FYNNEI. CDR3 protein: CASSEAGSLVDTQYF. The CDR3 nucleotides are TGTGCCAGCAGTGAAGCGGGCAGTCTGGTAGATACGCAGTATTTT.

CDR3 nucleotide sequence: TGTGCCAGCAGTCCCCACTGGGGCCGGGTGAACACTGAAGCTTTCTTT. It encodes CASSPHWGRVNTEAFF. The V call is TRBV6-1, the J call TRBJ1-1; D may be TRBD1 (5 bases). Trimming pared 5 bases from V and 0 bases from J, leaving 16 bases between. This CDR3 contains 16 residues. Germline CDR1 and CDR2: MNHNS and SASEGT.

This clonotype was observed a few times. The V gene is TRBV29-1, the J gene TRBJ1-5, with D tentatively TRBD1 (6 bases). Germline CDR1 and CDR2: SQVTM and ANQGSEA. The CDR3 loop spans 14 amino acids. Between the trimmed V and J ends, which lost 4 bases and 0 bases, there was a span of 10 bases. The CDR3 loop is CSVGLTGSNQPQHF. CDR3 nucleotide sequence: TGCAGCGTTGGTCTGACAGGTAGCAATCAGCCCCAGCATTTT.

This clonotype was detected only a few times. The chain employs TRBV20-1 and TRBJ2-7; 7 nucleotides line up with TRBD2. Trimming at V came to 3 bases and at J to 4 bases, leaving 9 bases not matched to a gene. This CDR3 is 14 amino acids long. Germline V gene sequence: CDR1 DFQATT, CDR2 SNEGSKA (reference sequence). CDR3 nucleotides: TGCAGTGCTAGTACCTCTCGCGGGGGATACGAGCAGTACGTC. Its protein product is CSASTSRGGYEQYV.

This clonotype turned up a few times. The chain combines TRBV5-1 with TRBJ2-7; D is perhaps TRBD2 (6 bases). Germline CDR1 reads SGHRS; CDR2 reads YFSETQ. The CDR3 is 14 amino acids. V dropped 0 bases and J dropped 5 bases, with 12 bases sitting between them. The CDR3 is CASSLGGVFDEQYF. CDR3 nucleotide sequence: TGCGCCAGCAGCTTGGGCGGGGTGTTTGACGAGCAGTACTTC. Full variable domain (rest looked up from reference TRBV5-1 and TRBJ2-7): KAGVTQTPRYLIKTRGQQVTLSCSPISGHRSVSWYQQTPGQGLQFLFEYFSETQRNKGNFPGRFSGRQFSNSRSEMNVSTLELGDSALYLCASSLGGVFDEQYFGPGTRLTVT.

This clonotype was seen more than once but under ten times. This chain links TRBV5-1 with TRBJ2-5; no clear D gene. The CDR3 length is 14 residues. From germline, CDR1 is SGHRS and CDR2 YFSETQ. Trimming removed 1 base at V and 3 bases at J, with 10 bases between. CDR3 sequence (DNA): TGCGCCAGCAGCTTGCTGGACGCGGAAGAGACCCAGTACTTC. The encoded protein is CASSLLDAEETQYF.

In its sample, this clonotype was seen many times. The V call is TRBV12-3 or TRBV12-4, the J call TRBJ1-1, with a tentative D call TRBD1 (5 bases). The CDR3 extends over 15 amino acids. The V end lost 6 bases, the J end lost 0 bases, and 14 bases lay between the germline ends. The CDR3 region has the DNA TGTGCCAGCAGCCCCAGGGCTGGGATGAACACTGAAGCTTTCTTT. This translates into CASSPRAGMNTEAFF.

V usage is TRBV28 and J usage is TRBJ2-1, with 7 bases aligning to TRBD2. The junction had 13 bases not matched to a gene; V was cut back by 6 bases and J by 5 bases. The CDR3 totals 16 residues. Germline V lookup: CDR1 MDHEN, CDR2 SYDVKM. CDR3 sequence reads: CASRTLGGSSNNEQFF. The CDR3, as DNA: TGTGCCAGCAGAACCCTCGGGGGGAGCAGCAACAATGAGCAGTTCTTC. Variable domain in full (rest from reference TRBV28 and TRBJ2-1): DVKVTQSSRYLVKRTGEKVFLECVQDMDHENMFWYRQDPGLGLRLIYFSYDVKMKEKGDIPEGYSVSREKKERFSLILESASTNQTSMYLCASRTLGGSSNNEQFFGPGTRLTVL.

The chain links TRBV9 to TRBJ2-1, with 8 bases matching TRBD1. The CDR3 contains 14 residues. Germline CDR1 SGDLS, CDR2 YYNGEE. J was trimmed by 10 bases and V by 3 bases; bases with no gene match: 9. The CDR3 sequence is CASSGGQGWQEQFF. The CDR3 bases are TGTGCCAGCAGCGGAGGACAGGGATGGCAAGAGCAGTTCTTC.

This clonotype was seen repeatedly, ten times or more. V is TRBV4-1 and J is TRBJ2-1; 8 nucleotides agree with TRBD1. The CDR3 is 15 amino acids. After removal of 0 bases from V and 5 bases from J, the junction contained 3 bases not matched to a gene. CDR1 is MGHRA, CDR2 YSYEKL, per germline. The CDR3 coding sequence is TGCGCCAGCAGCCAAGACTGGACAGGGAACAATGAGCAGTTCTTC. Protein: CASSQDWTGNNEQFF.

This clonotype has ten or more counts. V gene TRBV4-1 combines with J gene TRBJ2-2; 14 bases align to TRBD2. V lost 6 bases to trimming and J lost 9 bases; unmatched junction nucleotides: 9. This CDR3 is 16 amino acids long. Germline assignment: CDR1 MGHRA and CDR2 YSYEKL. CDR3 bases: TGCGCCAGCAGTCCTGGGACTAGCGGGAGATTCTGGGAGCTGTTTTTT. This codes for CASSPGTSGRFWELFF.

The V gene is TRBV10-3, the J gene TRBJ2-5; D call uncertain. CDR1 ENHRY and CDR2 SYGVKD come from the germline V gene. Trimming left V 0 bases short and J 3 bases short, with 5 bases between. The CDR3 has 13 residues. The CDR3 DNA reads as TGTGCCATCAGTGAGTCGATGAAAGAGACCCAGTACTTC. Protein: CAISESMKETQYF.

This clonotype was seen a few times. The chain carries TRBV19 and TRBJ2-2; D is tentatively TRBD1 or TRBD2 (5 bases each). The V gene's germline CDR1 is LNHDA and CDR2 SQIVND (reference sequence). V was clipped by 10 bases and J by 4 bases, with 22 bases between them. The CDR3 consists of 16 residues. CDR3 loop: CATTPIGTAGTGELFF. CDR3 sequence (DNA): TGTGCCACCACCCCCATCGGGACCGCGGGCACCGGGGAGCTGTTTTTT. The variable domain in full, completed from reference TRBV19 and TRBJ2-2, reads DGGITQSPKYLFRKEGQNVTLSCEQNLNHDAMYWYRQDPGQGLRLIYYSQIVNDFQKGDIAEGYSVSREKKESFPLTVTSAQKNPTAFYLCATTPIGTAGTGELFFGEGSRLTVL.

The gene calls are TRBV14 and TRBJ1-1; D is unresolved. The CDR3 runs 15 residues. Germline assignment: CDR1 SGHDN and CDR2 FVKESK. The ends were cut back, 4 bases at V and 11 bases at J, with 23 bases in the middle. CDR3 loop: CASSPRPLPGLNAFF. The CDR3 nucleotides read TGTGCCAGCAGCCCCCGACCACTCCCGGGCTTGAATGCTTTCTTT.

This chain joins TRBV3-1 and TRBJ2-7, with 7 positions matching TRBD2. The J segment lost 5 bases and the V segment lost 1 base, leaving 5 bases of the junction unmatched. This CDR3 has 14 residues. Germline V CDR1 and CDR2: LGHDT, YNNKEL (reference sequence). The CDR3: CASSQAGGADEQYF. The CDR3 DNA is TGTGCCAGCAGCCAAGCGGGAGGTGCCGACGAGCAGTACTTC.

The rearrangement links TRBV12-3 or TRBV12-4 to TRBJ2-3, with D possibly TRBD1 on 5 matching bases. The CDR3 has 13 residues. Trimming took 4 bases from V and 5 from J, leaving 10 bases between them. The CDR3 sequence: CASSWGVGDTQYF. Here the CDR3 DNA reads TGTGCCAGCAGTTGGGGCGTTGGAGATACGCAGTATTTT.

This clonotype was seen more than once but under ten times. J is TRBJ2-3 and V is TRBV12-3 or TRBV12-4, with D possibly being TRBD1 or TRBD2 (5 bases each). Trimming left V 7 bases short and J 4 bases short, with 18 bases between. The CDR3 extends over 15 amino acids. This CDR3 reads CASTDRRGVADTQYF. In nucleotides, the CDR3 is TGTGCCAGCACCGACCGTAGGGGAGTTGCAGATACGCAGTATTTT.

In its sample, this clonotype was seen many times. The chain combines TRBV5-1 with TRBJ1-5; D is unresolved. The germline V gene encodes CDR1 SGHRS and CDR2 YFSETQ. The CDR3 consists of 15 residues. Trimming took 1 base from V and 2 from J, leaving 10 bases between them. This CDR3 is CASSLSAGGNQPQHF. In DNA form, the CDR3 reads TGCGCCAGCAGCTTGTCAGCAGGCGGCAATCAGCCCCAGCATTTT.

The chain recombines TRBV5-1 with TRBJ2-1; 15 bases agree with TRBD2. Unmatched junction bases numbered 15, after V lost 0 bases and J lost 14 bases. CDR1 is SGHRS and CDR2 is YFSETQ in the germline V gene. CDR3 length: 18 residues. The CDR3 spells CASSLEWAPGLAGGWEFF. CDR3 coding DNA: TGCGCCAGCAGCTTGGAATGGGCCCCGGGACTAGCGGGAGGCTGGGAGTTCTTC.

The V and J genes are TRBV3-1 and TRBJ1-3, with 7 bases aligning to TRBD1. The CDR3 has 19 residues. Germline trimming cut 5 bases from V and 0 bases from J; bases unmatched to any gene: 16. Germline CDR1 reads LGHDT; CDR2 reads YNNKEL (reference sequence). The CDR3 bases are TGTGCCAGCAGCGACCGGACAGGCGCCCCAGGCCTCTCTGGAAACACCATATATTTT. Translating it yields CASSDRTGAPGLSGNTIYF. The variable domain in full, with the rest retrieved from reference TRBV3-1 and TRBJ1-3, is DTAVSQTPKYLVTQMGNDKSIKCEQNLGHDTMYWYKQDSKKFLKIMFSYNNKELIINETVPNRFSPKSPDKAHLNLHINSLELGDSAVYFCASSDRTGAPGLSGNTIYFGEGSWLTVV.

This clonotype was detected a few times. The chain combines TRBV9 with TRBJ2-1; 7 nucleotides line up with TRBD2. The V gene's germline CDR1 is SGDLS and CDR2 YYNGEE. This CDR3 comprises 16 residues. The junction had 6 bases not matched to a gene; V was cut back by 0 bases and J by 3 bases. CDR3: CASSVEAGVSYNEQFF. For the CDR3, the DNA is TGTGCCAGCAGCGTAGAGGCGGGAGTAAGCTACAATGAGCAGTTCTTC.

The rearrangement links TRBV10-3 to TRBJ2-7, with 7 bases identical to TRBD1. The junction had 9 bases not matched to a gene; V was cut back by 4 bases and J by 6 bases. Germline loops: CDR1 ENHRY, CDR2 SYGVKD. CDR3 length: 14 amino acids. The CDR3 sequence is CAISGIRTGGEQYF. The CDR3 DNA is TGTGCCATCAGTGGAATCCGGACAGGCGGCGAGCAGTACTTC.

The J gene is TRBJ2-3, the V gene TRBV12-3 or TRBV12-4, with D possibly matching TRBD2 (5 bases). V was pared by 3 bases and J by 3 bases, with 10 bases between. This CDR3 is 14 amino acids long. The CDR3 DNA is TGTGCCAGCAGTTTTGCTCGCGGGACAGATACGCAGTATTTT. Translated: CASSFARGTDTQYF.

The J gene is TRBJ2-3, the V gene TRBV12-3 or TRBV12-4; the D gene is possibly TRBD1 (5 bases). The CDR3 contains 16 residues. V lost 2 bases and J 6 bases, leaving 18 bases between the germline ends. The CDR3 loop is CASSLSRATLIDTQYF. In nucleotides, the CDR3 is TGTGCCAGCAGTTTAAGCAGGGCGACGCTCATCGATACGCAGTATTTT.

The chain combines TRBV14 with TRBJ1-1; D remains unclear. Trimming took 3 bases from V and 0 from J, leaving 17 bases between them. This CDR3 has 17 amino acids. Germline V lookup: CDR1 SGHDN, CDR2 FVKESK. This CDR3 reads CASSHEGTEAMNTEAFF. CDR3 sequence (DNA): TGTGCCAGCAGCCATGAGGGTACCGAAGCTATGAACACTGAAGCTTTCTTT.

This clonotype was seen only once. J is TRBJ1-5 and V is TRBV2; D may be TRBD1 (6 bases). CDR3 length equals 14 residues. Trimming removed 8 bases from V and 3 bases from J, with 14 bases in between. Looked up from germline, CDR1 is SNHLY and CDR2 is FYNNEI. As DNA, the CDR3 is TGTGCCAGCCTACTTGACAGGTCCAATCAGCCCCAGCATTTT. This translates into CASLLDRSNQPQHF.